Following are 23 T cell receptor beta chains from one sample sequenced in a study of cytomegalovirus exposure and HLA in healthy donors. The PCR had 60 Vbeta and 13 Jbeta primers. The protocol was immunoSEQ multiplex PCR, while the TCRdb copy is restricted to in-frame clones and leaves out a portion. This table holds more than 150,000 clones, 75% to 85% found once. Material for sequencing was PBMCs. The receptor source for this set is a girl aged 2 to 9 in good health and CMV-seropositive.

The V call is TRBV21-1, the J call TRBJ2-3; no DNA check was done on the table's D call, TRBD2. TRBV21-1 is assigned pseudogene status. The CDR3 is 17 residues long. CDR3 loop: CASKRPPLAGIPDTQYF. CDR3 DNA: TGTGCCAGCAAGCGCCCCCCTTTGGCGGGAATCCCAGATACGCAGTATTTT.

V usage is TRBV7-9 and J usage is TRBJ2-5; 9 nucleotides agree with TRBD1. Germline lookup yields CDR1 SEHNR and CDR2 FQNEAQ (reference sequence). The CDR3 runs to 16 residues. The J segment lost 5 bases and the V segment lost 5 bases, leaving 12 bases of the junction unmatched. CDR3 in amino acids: CASSPRQGGFRETQYF. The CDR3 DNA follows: TGTGCCAGCAGCCCACGACAGGGGGGTTTTCGGGAGACCCAGTACTTC.

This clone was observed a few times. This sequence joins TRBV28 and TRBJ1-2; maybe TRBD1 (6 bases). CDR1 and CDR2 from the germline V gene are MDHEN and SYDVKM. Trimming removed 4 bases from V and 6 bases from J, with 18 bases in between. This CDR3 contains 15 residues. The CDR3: CASSSGGGSRHGYTF. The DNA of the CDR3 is TGTGCCAGCAGTTCGGGAGGGGGTAGTCGGCATGGCTACACCTTC.

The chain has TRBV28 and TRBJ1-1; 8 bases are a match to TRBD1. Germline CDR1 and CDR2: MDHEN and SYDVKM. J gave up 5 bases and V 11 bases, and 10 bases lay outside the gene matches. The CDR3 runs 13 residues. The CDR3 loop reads CAGGQGAGTEAFF. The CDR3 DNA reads TGTGCCGGGGGTCAGGGGGCAGGTACTGAAGCTTTCTTT. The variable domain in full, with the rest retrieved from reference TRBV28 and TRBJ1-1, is DVKVTQSSRYLVKRTGEKVFLECVQDMDHENMFWYRQDPGLGLRLIYFSYDVKMKEKGDIPEGYSVSREKKERFSLILESASTNQTSMYLCAGGQGAGTEAFFGQGTRLTVV.

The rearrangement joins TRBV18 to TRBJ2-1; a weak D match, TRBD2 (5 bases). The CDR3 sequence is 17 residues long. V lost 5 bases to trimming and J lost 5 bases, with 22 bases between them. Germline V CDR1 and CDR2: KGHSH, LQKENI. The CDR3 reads CASSSPARATWNNEQFF. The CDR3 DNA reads TGTGCCAGCTCAAGTCCTGCGAGGGCAACATGGAACAATGAGCAGTTCTTC.

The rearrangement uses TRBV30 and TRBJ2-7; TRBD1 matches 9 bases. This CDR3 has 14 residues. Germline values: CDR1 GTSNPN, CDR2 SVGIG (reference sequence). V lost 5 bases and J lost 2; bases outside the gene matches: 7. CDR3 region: CAWEKGTGTYEQYF. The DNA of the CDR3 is TGTGCCTGGGAAAAGGGGACAGGGACCTACGAGCAGTACTTC.

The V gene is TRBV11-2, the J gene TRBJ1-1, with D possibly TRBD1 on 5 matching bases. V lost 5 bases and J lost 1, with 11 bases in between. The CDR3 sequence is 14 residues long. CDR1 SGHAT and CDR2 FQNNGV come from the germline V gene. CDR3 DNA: TGTGCCAGCAGCGCACGAAGGGGGAACACTGAAGCTTTCTTT. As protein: CASSARRGNTEAFF.

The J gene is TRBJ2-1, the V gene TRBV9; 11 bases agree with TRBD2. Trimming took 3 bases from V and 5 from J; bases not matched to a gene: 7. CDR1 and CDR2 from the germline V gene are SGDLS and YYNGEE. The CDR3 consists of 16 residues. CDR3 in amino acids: CASSAPLAGVNNEQFF. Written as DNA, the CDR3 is TGTGCCAGCAGCGCGCCACTAGCGGGAGTTAACAATGAGCAGTTCTTC.

DNA of the CDR3: TGTGCCAGCAGCTTGTATAGGCGACAGGGGGAGGGCTACACCTTC. Protein product: CASSLYRRQGEGYTF. The chain has TRBV5-4 and TRBJ1-2; 9 bases agree with TRBD1. Germline CDR1 is SGHNT and CDR2 is YYREEE (reference sequence). The junction had 9 bases not matched to a gene; V was cut back by 1 base and J by 8 bases. This CDR3 is 15 amino acids long.

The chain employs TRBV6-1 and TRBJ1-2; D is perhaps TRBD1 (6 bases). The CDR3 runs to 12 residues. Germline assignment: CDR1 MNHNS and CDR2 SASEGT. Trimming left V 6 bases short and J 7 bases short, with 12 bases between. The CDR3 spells CASRDSGSGYTF. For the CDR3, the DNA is TGTGCCAGCAGGGACAGCGGCAGTGGCTACACCTTC.

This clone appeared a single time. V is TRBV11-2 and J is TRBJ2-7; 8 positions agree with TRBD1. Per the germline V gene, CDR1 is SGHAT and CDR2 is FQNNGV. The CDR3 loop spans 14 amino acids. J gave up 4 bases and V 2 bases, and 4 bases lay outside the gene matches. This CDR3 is CASSLRQGAYEQYF. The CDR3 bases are TGTGCCAGCAGCTTACGGCAGGGGGCATACGAGCAGTACTTC.

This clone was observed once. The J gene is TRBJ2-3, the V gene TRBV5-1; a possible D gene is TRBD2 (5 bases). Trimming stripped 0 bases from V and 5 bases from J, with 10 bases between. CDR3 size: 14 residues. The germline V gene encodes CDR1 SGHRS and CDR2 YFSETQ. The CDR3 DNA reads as TGCGCCAGCAGCTTGGTCGGTCGGGGAGATACGCAGTATTTT. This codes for CASSLVGRGDTQYF.

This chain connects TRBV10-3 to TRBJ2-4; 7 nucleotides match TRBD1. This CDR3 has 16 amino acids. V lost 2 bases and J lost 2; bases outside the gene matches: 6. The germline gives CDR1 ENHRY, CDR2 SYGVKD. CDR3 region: CAISERMTGTKNIQYF. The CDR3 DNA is TGTGCCATCAGTGAGAGAATGACAGGGACCAAAAACATTCAGTACTTC.

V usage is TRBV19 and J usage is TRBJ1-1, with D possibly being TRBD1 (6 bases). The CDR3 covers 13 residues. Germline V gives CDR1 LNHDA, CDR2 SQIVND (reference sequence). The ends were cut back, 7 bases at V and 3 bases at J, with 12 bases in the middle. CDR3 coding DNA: TGTGCCAGTACGGGGGGGGCGCACACTGAAGCTTTCTTT. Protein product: CASTGGAHTEAFF.

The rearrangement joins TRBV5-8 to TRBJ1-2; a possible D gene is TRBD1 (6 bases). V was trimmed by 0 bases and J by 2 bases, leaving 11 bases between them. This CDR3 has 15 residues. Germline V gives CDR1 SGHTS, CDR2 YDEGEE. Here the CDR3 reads CASSLAGQSNYGYTF. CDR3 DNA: TGTGCCAGCAGCTTGGCCGGACAGTCAAACTATGGCTACACCTTC. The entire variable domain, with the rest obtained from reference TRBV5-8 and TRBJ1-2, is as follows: EAGVTQSPTHLIKTRGQQATLRCSPISGHTSVYWYQQALGLGLQFLLWYDEGEERNRGNFPPRFSGRQFPNYSSELNVNALELEDSALYLCASSLAGQSNYGYTFGSGTRLTVV.

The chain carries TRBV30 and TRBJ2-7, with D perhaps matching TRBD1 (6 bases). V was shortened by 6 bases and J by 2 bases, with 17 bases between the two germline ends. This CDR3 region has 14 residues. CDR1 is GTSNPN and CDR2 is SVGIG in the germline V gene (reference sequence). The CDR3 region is CACASGQAPYEQYF. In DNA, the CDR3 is TGTGCCTGCGCGTCGGGACAAGCCCCCTACGAGCAGTACTTC.

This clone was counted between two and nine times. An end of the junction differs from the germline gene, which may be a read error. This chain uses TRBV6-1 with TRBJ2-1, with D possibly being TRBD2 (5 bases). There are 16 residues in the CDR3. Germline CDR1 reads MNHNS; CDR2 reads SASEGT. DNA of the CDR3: TGTGCCATCAGTGAGTCGTTCGGGCTAGCCGACAATGAGCAGTTCTTC. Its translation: CAISESFGLADNEQFF.

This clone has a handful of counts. The chain's CDR3 is CASGQGLRSPLHF. The CDR3, as DNA: TGTGCCAGCGGACAGGGTCTAAGATCACCCCTCCACTTT. The chain has TRBV28 and TRBJ1-6; 8 nucleotides line up with TRBD1. This CDR3 region has 13 residues. Germline CDR1 reads MDHEN; CDR2 reads SYDVKM. Trimming removed 8 bases from V and 10 bases from J; junction bases left unmatched: 7. Drawing the rest from reference TRBV28 and TRBJ1-6, the complete variable domain is DVKVTQSSRYLVKRTGEKVFLECVQDMDHENMFWYRQDPGLGLRLIYFSYDVKMKEKGDIPEGYSVSREKKERFSLILESASTNQTSMYLCASGQGLRSPLHFGNGTRLTVT.

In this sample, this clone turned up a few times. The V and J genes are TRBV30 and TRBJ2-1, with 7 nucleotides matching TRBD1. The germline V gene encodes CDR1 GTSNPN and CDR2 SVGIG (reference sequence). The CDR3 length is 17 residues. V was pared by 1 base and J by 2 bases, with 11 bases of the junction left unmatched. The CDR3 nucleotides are TGTGCCTGGAGTGAATTAGAACCGGGACAGCCCTACAATGAGCAGTTCTTC. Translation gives CAWSELEPGQPYNEQFF.

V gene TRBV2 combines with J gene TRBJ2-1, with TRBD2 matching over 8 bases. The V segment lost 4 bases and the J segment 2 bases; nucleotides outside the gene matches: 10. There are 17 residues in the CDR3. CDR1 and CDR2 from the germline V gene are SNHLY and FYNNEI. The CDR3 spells CASSAFREGGAYNEQFF. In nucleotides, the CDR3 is TGTGCCAGCAGTGCCTTCCGGGAGGGGGGGGCCTACAATGAGCAGTTCTTC. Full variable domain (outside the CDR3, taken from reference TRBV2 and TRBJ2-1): EPEVTQTPSHQVTQMGQEVILRCVPISNHLYFYWYRQILGQKVEFLVSFYNNEISEKSEIFDDQFSVERPDGSNFTLKIRSTKLEDSAMYFCASSAFREGGAYNEQFFGPGTRLTVL.

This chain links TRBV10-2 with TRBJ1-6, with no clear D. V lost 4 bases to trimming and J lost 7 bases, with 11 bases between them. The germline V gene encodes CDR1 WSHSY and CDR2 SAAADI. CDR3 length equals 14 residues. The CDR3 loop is CASSVNQENSPLHF. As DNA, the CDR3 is TGCGCCAGCAGTGTTAACCAGGAAAATTCACCCCTCCACTTT.

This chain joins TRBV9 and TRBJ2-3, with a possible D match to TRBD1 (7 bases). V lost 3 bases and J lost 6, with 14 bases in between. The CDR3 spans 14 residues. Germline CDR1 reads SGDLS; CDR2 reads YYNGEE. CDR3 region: CASSEQTGRDTQYF. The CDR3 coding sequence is TGTGCCAGCAGCGAACAGACAGGGAGGGATACGCAGTATTTT. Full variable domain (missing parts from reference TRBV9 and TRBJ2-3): DSGVTQTPKHLITATGQRVTLRCSPRSGDLSVYWYQQSLDQGLQFLIQYYNGEERAKGNILERFSAQQFPDLHSELNLSSLELGDSALYFCASSEQTGRDTQYFGPGTRLTVL.

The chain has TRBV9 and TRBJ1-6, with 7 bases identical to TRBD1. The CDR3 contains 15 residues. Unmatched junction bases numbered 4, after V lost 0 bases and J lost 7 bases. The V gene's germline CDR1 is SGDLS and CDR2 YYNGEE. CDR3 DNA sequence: TGTGCCAGCAGCGTAGGACAGGGACGGAATTCACCCCTCCACTTT. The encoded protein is CASSVGQGRNSPLHF. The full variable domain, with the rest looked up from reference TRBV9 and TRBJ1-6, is DSGVTQTPKHLITATGQRVTLRCSPRSGDLSVYWYQQSLDQGLQFLIQYYNGEERAKGNILERFSAQQFPDLHSELNLSSLELGDSALYFCASSVGQGRNSPLHFGNGTRLTVT.